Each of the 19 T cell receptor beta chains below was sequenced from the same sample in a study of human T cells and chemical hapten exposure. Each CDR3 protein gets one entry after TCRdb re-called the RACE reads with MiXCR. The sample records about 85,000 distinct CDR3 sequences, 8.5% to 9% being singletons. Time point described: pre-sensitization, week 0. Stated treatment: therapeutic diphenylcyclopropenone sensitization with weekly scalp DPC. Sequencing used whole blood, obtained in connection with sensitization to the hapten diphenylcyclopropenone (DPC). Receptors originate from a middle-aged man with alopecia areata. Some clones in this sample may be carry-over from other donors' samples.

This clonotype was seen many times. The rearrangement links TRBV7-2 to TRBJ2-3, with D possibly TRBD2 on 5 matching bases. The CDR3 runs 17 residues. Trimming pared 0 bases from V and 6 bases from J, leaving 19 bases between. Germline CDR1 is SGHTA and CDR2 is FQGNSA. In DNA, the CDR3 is TGTGCCAGCAGCTTAGCGCTCTCGACTACTCCTGTGGATACGCAGTATTTT. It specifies CASSLALSTTPVDTQYF.

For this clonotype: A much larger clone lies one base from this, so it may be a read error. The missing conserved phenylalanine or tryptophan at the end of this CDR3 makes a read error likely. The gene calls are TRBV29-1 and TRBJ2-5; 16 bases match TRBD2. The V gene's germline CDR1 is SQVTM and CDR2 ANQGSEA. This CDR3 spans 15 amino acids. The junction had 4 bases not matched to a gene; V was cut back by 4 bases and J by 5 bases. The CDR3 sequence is CSVVGLAGGPETQYY. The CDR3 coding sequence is TGCAGCGTTGTGGGACTAGCGGGAGGGCCGGAGACCCAGTACTAC.

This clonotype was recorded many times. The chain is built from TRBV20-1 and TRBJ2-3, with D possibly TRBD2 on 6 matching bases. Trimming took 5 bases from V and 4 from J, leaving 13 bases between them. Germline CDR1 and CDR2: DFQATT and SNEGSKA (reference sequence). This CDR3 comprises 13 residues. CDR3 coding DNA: TGCAGTGCTCTAGTCACTAGCTCAGATACGCAGTATTTT. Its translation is CSALVTSSDTQYF.

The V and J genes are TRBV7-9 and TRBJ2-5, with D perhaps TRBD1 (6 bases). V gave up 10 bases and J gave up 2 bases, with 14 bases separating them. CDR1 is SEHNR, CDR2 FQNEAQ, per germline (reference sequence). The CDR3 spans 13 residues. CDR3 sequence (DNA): TGTGCCACTTTCCGGGACACACAAGAGACCCAGTACTTC. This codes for CATFRDTQETQYF.

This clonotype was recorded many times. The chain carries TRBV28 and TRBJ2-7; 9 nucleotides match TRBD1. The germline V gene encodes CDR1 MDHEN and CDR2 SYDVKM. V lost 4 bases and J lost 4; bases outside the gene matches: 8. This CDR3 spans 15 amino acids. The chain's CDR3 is CASSSTGGARYEQYF. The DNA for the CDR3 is TGTGCCAGCAGTTCCACAGGGGGCGCCCGGTACGAGCAGTACTTC. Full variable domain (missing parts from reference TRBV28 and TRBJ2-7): DVKVTQSSRYLVKRTGEKVFLECVQDMDHENMFWYRQDPGLGLRLIYFSYDVKMKEKGDIPEGYSVSREKKERFSLILESASTNQTSMYLCASSSTGGARYEQYFGPGTRLTVT.

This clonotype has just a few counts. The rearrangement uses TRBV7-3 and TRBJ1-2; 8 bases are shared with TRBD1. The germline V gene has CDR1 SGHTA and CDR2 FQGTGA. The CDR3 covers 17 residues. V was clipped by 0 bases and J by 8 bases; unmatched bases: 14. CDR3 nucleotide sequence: TGTGCCAGCAGCTTAACGACGGGGGCAGGGGGCACTCAGGGCTACACCTTC. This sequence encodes CASSLTTGAGGTQGYTF.

The chain's CDR3 is CASSQDRDTITGELFF. The CDR3 coding sequence is TGCGCCAGCAGCCAAGATCGGGACACTATCACCGGGGAGCTGTTTTTT. The chain joins TRBV4-3 to TRBJ2-2; TRBD1 is a possible D gene (6 bases). The CDR3 runs to 16 residues. From germline, CDR1 is LGHNA and CDR2 YSLEER. The germline V and J ends were trimmed by 0 bases and 4 bases, with 12 bases remaining between them.

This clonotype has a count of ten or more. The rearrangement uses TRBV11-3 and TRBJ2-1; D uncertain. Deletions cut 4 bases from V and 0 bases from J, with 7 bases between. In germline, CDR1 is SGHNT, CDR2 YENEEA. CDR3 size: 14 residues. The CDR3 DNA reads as TGTGCCAGCAGCTCTAGGGACTCCTACAATGAGCAGTTCTTC. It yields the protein CASSSRDSYNEQFF.

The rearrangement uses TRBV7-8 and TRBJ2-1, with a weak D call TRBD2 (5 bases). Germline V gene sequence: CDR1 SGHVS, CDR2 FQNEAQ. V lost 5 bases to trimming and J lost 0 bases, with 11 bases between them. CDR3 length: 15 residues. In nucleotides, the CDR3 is TGTGCCAGCAGCCACAGCGGAAGCTCCTACAATGAGCAGTTCTTC. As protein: CASSHSGSSYNEQFF.

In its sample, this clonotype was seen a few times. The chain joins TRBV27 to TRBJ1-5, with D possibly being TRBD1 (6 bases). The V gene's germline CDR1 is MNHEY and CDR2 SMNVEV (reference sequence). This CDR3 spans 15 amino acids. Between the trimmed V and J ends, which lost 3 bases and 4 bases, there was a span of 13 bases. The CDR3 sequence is CASSFSGTQNQPQHF. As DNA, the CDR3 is TGTGCCAGCAGTTTTTCCGGGACACAAAATCAGCCCCAGCATTTT.

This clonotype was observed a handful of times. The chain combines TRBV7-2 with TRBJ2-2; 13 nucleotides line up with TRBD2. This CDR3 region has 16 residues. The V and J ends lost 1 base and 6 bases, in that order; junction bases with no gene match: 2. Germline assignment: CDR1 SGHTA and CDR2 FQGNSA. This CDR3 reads CASSLVLAGGPGELFF. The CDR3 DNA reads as TGTGCCAGCAGCTTAGTACTAGCGGGAGGGCCCGGGGAGCTGTTTTTT.

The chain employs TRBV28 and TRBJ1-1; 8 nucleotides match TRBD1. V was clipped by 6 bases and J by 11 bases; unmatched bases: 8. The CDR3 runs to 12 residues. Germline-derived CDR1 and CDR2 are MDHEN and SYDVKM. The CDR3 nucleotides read TGTGCCAGCAGGGGAAACAGGGGGAACGCTTTCTTT. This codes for CASRGNRGNAFF. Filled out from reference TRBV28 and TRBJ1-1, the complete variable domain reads DVKVTQSSRYLVKRTGEKVFLECVQDMDHENMFWYRQDPGLGLRLIYFSYDVKMKEKGDIPEGYSVSREKKERFSLILESASTNQTSMYLCASRGNRGNAFFGQGTRLTVV.

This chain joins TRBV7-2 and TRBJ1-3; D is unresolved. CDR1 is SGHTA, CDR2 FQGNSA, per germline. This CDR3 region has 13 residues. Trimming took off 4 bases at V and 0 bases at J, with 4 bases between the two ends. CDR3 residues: CASSSSSGNTIYF. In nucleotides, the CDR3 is TGTGCCAGCAGCTCGAGCTCTGGAAACACCATATATTTT. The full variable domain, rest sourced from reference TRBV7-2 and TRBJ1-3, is GAGVSQSPSNKVTEKGKDVELRCDPISGHTALYWYRQSLGQGLEFLIYFQGNSAPDKSGLPSDRFSAERTGGSVSTLTIQRTQQEDSAVYLCASSSSSGNTIYFGEGSWLTVV.

CDR3 loop: CASSQLGTADEKLFF. CDR3 in DNA: TGTGCCAGCAGCCAACTGGGAACGGCGGATGAAAAACTGTTTTTT. The gene calls are TRBV3-1 and TRBJ1-4; D gene ambiguous. Trimming took off 2 bases at V and 6 bases at J, with 13 bases between the two ends. CDR3 size: 15 residues. Germline V gene lookup returns CDR1 LGHDT and CDR2 YNNKEL (reference sequence).

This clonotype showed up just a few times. CDR3 sequence reads: CSARTGTDTQYF. CDR3 DNA: TGCAGTGCTAGAACGGGCACAGATACGCAGTATTTT. The chain combines TRBV20-1 with TRBJ2-3, with no clear D. CDR1 and CDR2 from the germline V gene are DFQATT and SNEGSKA (reference sequence). The CDR3 sequence is 12 residues long. Trimming cost V 2 bases and J 1 base, with 4 bases left between them.

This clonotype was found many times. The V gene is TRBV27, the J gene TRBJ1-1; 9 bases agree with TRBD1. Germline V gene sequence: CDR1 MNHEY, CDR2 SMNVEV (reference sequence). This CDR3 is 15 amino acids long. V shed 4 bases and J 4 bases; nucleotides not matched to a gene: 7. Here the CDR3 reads CASSSPGQGFTEAFF. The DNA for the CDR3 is TGTGCCAGCAGTTCCCCGGGACAGGGATTCACTGAAGCTTTCTTT.

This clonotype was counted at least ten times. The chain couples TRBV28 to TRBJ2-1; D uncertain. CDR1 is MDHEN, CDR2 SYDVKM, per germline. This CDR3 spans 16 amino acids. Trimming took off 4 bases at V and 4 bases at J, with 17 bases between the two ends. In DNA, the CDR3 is TGTGCCAGCAGTTACCTCACCACCCAGATTTACAATGAGCAGTTCTTC. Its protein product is CASSYLTTQIYNEQFF.

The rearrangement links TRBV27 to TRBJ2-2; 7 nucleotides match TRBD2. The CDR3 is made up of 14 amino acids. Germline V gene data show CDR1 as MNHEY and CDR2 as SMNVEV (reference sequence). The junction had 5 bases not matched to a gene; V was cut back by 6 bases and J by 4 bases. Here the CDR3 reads CASRETSSTGELFF. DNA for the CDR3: TGTGCCAGCAGGGAGACTAGCTCCACCGGGGAGCTGTTTTTT.

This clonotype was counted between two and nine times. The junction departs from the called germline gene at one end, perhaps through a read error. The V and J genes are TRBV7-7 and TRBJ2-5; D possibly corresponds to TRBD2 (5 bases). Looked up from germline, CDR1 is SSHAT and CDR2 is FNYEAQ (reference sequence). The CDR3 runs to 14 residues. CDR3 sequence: CASSLEAVAETQYF. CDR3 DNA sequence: TGTGCTAGCAGCTTAGAAGCAGTAGCGGAGACCCAGTACTTC.